This T cell receptor beta chain originates from a study of blood T cell repertoires in COVID-19. The wider study: Material from acute and convalescent COVID-19 was sourced from the United States, Italy and Spain. Sources were T cells, B-cell-depleted T cells, or PBMCs; the material itself was cDNA or gDNA.

CDR1 SEHNR and CDR2 FQNEAQ come from the germline V gene (reference sequence). This CDR3 is 17 amino acids long. Trimming took 2 bases from V and 0 from J, leaving 15 bases between them. Seattle-derived patients entered the study during active infection and were followed longitudinally. Methods used by the authors: Researchers report that nucleated cell counts were estimated from reference gene primer amplification. Produced via immunoSEQ multiplex PCR; TCRdb's table is partial and in-frame only. Clone size and V and J calls were adopted from that table, with D and trimming inferred from the DNA. The repertoire holds hundreds of thousands of clones, roughly 91% seen once, with 1.5% to 2% in the top ten.

V is TRBV7-9 and J is TRBJ2-3, with D unresolved. The origin of this receptor is a woman younger than 45 with COVID-19, enrolled during active disease. The sequencing input was peripheral blood. CDR3 residues: CASSLPRSPLSTDTQYF. CDR3 sequence (DNA): TGTGCCAGCAGCTTACCTAGGTCACCCCTAAGCACAGATACGCAGTATTTT. The full variable domain, rest sourced from reference TRBV7-9 and TRBJ2-3, is DTGVSQNPRHKITKRGQNVTFRCDPISEHNRLYWYRQTLGQGPEFLTYFQNEAQLEKSRLLSDRFSAERPKGSFSTLEIQRTEQGDSAMYLCASSLPRSPLSTDTQYFGPGTRLTVL.